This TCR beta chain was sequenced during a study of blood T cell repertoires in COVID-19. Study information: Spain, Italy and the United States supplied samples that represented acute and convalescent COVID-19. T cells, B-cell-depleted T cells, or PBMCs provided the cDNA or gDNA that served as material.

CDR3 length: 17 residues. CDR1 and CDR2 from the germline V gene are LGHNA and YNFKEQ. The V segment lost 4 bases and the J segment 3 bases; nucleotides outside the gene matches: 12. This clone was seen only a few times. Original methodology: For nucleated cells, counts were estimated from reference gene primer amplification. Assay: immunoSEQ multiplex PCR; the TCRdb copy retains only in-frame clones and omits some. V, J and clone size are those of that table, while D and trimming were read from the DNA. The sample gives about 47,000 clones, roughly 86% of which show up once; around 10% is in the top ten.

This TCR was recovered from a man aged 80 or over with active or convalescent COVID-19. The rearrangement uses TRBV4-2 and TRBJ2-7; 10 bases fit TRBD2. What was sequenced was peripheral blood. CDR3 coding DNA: TGTGCCAGCAGCCCCTCGCCACTAGCGGGATCCCACTACGAGCAGTACTTC. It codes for CASSPSPLAGSHYEQYF.